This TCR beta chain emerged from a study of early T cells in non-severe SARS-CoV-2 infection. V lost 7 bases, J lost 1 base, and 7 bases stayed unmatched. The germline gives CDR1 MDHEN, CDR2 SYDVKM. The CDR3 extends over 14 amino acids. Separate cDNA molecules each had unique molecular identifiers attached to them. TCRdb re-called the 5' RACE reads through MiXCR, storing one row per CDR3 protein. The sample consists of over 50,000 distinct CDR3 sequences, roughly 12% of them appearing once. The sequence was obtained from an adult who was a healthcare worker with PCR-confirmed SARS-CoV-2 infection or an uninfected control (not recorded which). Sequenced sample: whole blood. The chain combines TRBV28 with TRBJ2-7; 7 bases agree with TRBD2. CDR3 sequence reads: CASNLGGKSYEQYF. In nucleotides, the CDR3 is TGTGCCAGCAACCTGGGGGGGAAGTCCTACGAGCAGTACTTC. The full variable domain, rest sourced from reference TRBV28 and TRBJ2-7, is DVKVTQSSRYLVKRTGEKVFLECVQDMDHENMFWYRQDPGLGLRLIYFSYDVKMKEKGDIPEGYSVSREKKERFSLILESASTNQTSMYLCASNLGGKSYEQYFGPGTRLTVT.